This T cell receptor (beta chain) derives from a study of shared clonotypes between healthy human individuals. CD45RO-negative CD8 cells positively selected for CCR7 made up the naive population, which excluded terminally differentiated effector memory CD45RA+ cells. Turning to this clone: Other DNA variants within this sample encode the same CDR3.

The CDR3 consists of 13 residues. V lost 2 bases and J lost 4, with 6 bases in between. Germline-derived CDR1 and CDR2 are SNHLY and FYNNEI. The assay was immunoSEQ multiplex PCR, and TCRdb's table has in-frame clones only and misses some. The sample lists millions of clones; 85% to 95% were seen once. The rearrangement joins TRBV2 to TRBJ1-5; D is unresolved. The specimen sequenced was naive CD8+ T cells from PBMCs. The receptor was derived from a man younger than 35 in good health. Some clones in this sample may be carry-over from other donors' samples. The CDR3 loop is CASSESGNQPQHF. In DNA, the CDR3 is TGTGCCAGCAGTGAATCCGGAAATCAGCCCCAGCATTTT.